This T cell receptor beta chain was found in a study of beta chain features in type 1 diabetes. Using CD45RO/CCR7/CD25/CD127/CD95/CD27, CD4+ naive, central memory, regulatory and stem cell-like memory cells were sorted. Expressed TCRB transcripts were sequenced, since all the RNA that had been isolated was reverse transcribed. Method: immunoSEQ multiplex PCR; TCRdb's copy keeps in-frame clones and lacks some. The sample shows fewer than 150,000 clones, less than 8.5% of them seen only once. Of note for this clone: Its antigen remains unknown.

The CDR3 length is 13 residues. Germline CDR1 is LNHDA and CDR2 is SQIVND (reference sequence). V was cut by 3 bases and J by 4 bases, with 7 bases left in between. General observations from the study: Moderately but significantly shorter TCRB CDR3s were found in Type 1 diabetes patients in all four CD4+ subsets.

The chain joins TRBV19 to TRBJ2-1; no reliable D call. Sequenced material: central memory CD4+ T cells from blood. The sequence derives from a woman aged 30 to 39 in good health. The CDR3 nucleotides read TGTGCCAGTAGTATTCAGCGATACAATGAGCAGTTCTTC. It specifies CASSIQRYNEQFF.